Listed here is a single T cell receptor (beta chain). A single count supports this clone. The antigen it recognizes is unknown. Base quality data are lacking; no much larger clone is found one base away. Other DNA sequences in this sample translate to the same CDR3. The CDR3 goes from the cysteine to the phenylalanine over 13 residues. Left in the record is the CDR3 DNA by itself, 39 bases read in frame from the first base. Taken from the germline V gene, the CDR1 and CDR2 loops are SGHTA and FQGNSA. V and J lose 3 bases and 2 bases, and a span of 7 bases separates them. Healthy HIV-negative adults with no recently reported acute infections or vaccinations were included as donors. Every donor was a Caucasian adult living in Nashville, Tennessee, USA. CD4+ T cells were enriched through magnetic negative selection, after which naive cells were positively selected on CD45RA and the remaining negative fraction served as the memory subset. Blood was obtained by leukapheresis, after which PBMCs were separated by Ficoll-Histopaque density gradient centrifugation and cryopreserved in liquid nitrogen vapor phase. Purity and quantity of every magnetically sorted T cell population were checked by analytical flow cytometry. Genomic DNA was isolated from each sorted fraction and quantified by UV absorbance on a Nanodrop 2000c.

Using the deep immunoSEQ assay, TCR CDR3 regions were amplified from genomic DNA by multiplex PCR. Genomic DNA extracted from each cell subset was distributed evenly over all wells of several immunoSEQ 96-well plates, and each plate served as one replicate. Each replicate PCR for sorted subsets received about 0.2 ug genomic DNA, equal to about 30,000 T cell genomes. Purified libraries were quantified with a Qubit 3.0 fluorometer, sized on a Bioanalyzer 2100, and re-quantified with the KAPA Library Quantification kit. Every immunoSEQ 96-well plate was sequenced on a separate single-read 150-cycle Illumina NextSeq 550 flow cell. Per the authors' processing: Because only junctional sequences without quality scores were contained in the immunoSEQ output, filtering matching that applied to full-length reads could not be performed. Sequences were annotated with PyIR, a Python wrapper for IgBLAST v1.9, and V/J genes and CDR3 were assigned using IMGT germline references. Reads with weak V/J assignments (E-value above 1e-6), missing CDR3, stop codons, out-of-frame junctions, or ambiguous translated residues were removed. V3J clonotypes were defined as sequences sharing an identical inferred V gene, J gene, and CDR3 amino acid sequence. Percentage overlap between repertoires was calculated by dividing the number of shared unique clonotypes by the size of the smaller repertoire. Richness of each repertoire was evaluated using RTK rarefaction, the Chao1 estimator, and Recon v2.1 estimates of unobserved clonotypes. OLGA was used to compute generation probabilities for all TCRbeta clonotypes that the gDNA method yielded from a handful of donors. TCRdb retrieved this table from immuneACCESS and kept in-frame rearrangements only. Not all clones are present; in checked studies, unresolved V genes account for under half, and no reason is known for the remainder. Clonal size and the V and J genes are those of that table, whereas D and trimming came from the DNA. Within this sample are a few million clones, with around nine tenths of them counted one time only. The ten largest clones add up to roughly 0.15% of the sample.

The data were obtained in a study of shared clonotypes between healthy human individuals (dated by TCRdb to about 2020). Context from the whole study: The cohort included three men and two women between 18 and 49 years of age. For each donor, three plates each were used for CD4 naive and CD4 memory, two plates were used for CD8 naive, and one plate was used for CD8 memory. To estimate repertoire size and how much clonotypes are shared between individuals, the study performed deep sequencing of blood TCR repertoires from a few healthy adults. Different laboratories and diverse techniques were used to prepare libraries and sequence TCR repertoires, to increase sequencing depth and limit assay-specific biases. Leukapheresis yielded between about 0.85 and 9 billion PBMCs per donor.

The paper as a whole reports these results and caveats: Based on pairwise subsampling, the degree of clonotype sharing among donors was expected to be affected by sequencing depth. Compared with non-shared clonotypes, the clonotypes found in all four sorted-subset donors had higher generation probabilities. Naive subsets generally had larger estimated clonotype richness than memory subsets did. Because the study included only a small number of donors, the genetic and exposure-history diversity represented was limited. Rarefaction of sorted-subset datasets indicated incomplete sequencing despite the large sequencing depth. Sampling was restricted to blood, and TCR repertoires in tissues likely differ from the TCR repertoires found in blood. When a handful of donors were compared, the shared fraction of clonotypes was roughly 4.8% for naive CD4, roughly 3.4% for naive CD8, 2.3% for memory CD4, and roughly 0.43% for memory CD8.

The V gene is TRBV7-2 and the J gene is TRBJ1-1; perhaps TRBD1 is the D gene, with 5 bases matching. The sequence was collected from a young man in good health. The material sequenced was naive CD4+ T cells sorted from blood. The sample's cell subset or site label is to be understood as: CD45RA+ positively selected. The nucleotide sequence reads TGTGCCAGCAGCTTTCAGGGTAACACTGAAGCTTTCTTT. The translation is CASSFQGNTEAFF.